The 18 T cell receptor beta chains listed next were all sequenced from one sample in a study of blood T cell repertoires in COVID-19. Assay: immunoSEQ multiplex PCR; the TCRdb copy retains only in-frame clones and omits some. Seen here are fewer than 250,000 clones, 80% to 90% observed once, and the top ten hold more than 8%. The sample consisted of peripheral blood. These receptors were collected from a woman in her forties or fifties with acute or convalescent COVID-19.

The chain couples TRBV27 to TRBJ1-5, with no clear D. The V gene lost 5 bases and the J gene lost 2 bases, with 7 bases spanning the gap. CDR1 and CDR2 (germline): MNHEY, SMNVEV (reference sequence). CDR3 length: 13 amino acids. The CDR3 coding sequence is TGTGCCAGCAGTAACGGTCGCAATCAGCCCCAGCATTTT. Translated: CASSNGRNQPQHF.

This clone has a count of ten or more. The V and J genes are TRBV27 and TRBJ2-7; perhaps TRBD2 as D (6 bases). The V end lost 5 bases, the J end lost 2 bases, and 13 bases lay between the germline ends. The CDR3 spans 14 residues. CDR1 and CDR2 (germline): MNHEY, SMNVEV (reference sequence). CDR3 loop: CASSPGVAAYEQYF. The DNA for the CDR3 is TGTGCCAGCAGTCCTGGGGTAGCGGCCTACGAGCAGTACTTC.

The J gene is TRBJ1-2, the V gene TRBV24-1; D remains unclear. Trimming left V 4 bases short and J 2 bases short, with 4 bases between. This CDR3 has 12 amino acids. Per germline, CDR1 KGHDR and CDR2 SFDVKD. The CDR3 DNA reads as TGTGCCACCAGTGACTCCAACTATGGCTACACCTTC. Residues: CATSDSNYGYTF.

This clone showed up just once. This rearrangement joins TRBV4-1 to TRBJ1-2; D not certain. The CDR3 sequence is 16 residues long. The germline CDR1 and CDR2 sequences are MGHRA and YSYEKL. Trimming shortened V by 3 bases and J by 4 bases, and 18 bases separated the two germline ends. The CDR3 here is CASSQEKSNPFYGYTF. CDR3 coding DNA: TGCGCCAGCAGCCAGGAGAAATCAAACCCCTTCTATGGCTACACCTTC.

The chain employs TRBV19 and TRBJ2-3; D possibly corresponds to TRBD1 (5 bases). The germline V gene encodes CDR1 LNHDA and CDR2 SQIVND (reference sequence). CDR3 length: 16 residues. The ends were cut back, 3 bases at V and 0 bases at J, with 13 bases in the middle. The CDR3 region has the DNA TGTGCCAGTAGTATGGGGCCGTCATCTAGCACAGATACGCAGTATTTT. Its protein product is CASSMGPSSSTDTQYF.

The gene calls are TRBV27 and TRBJ2-1; 8 bases line up with TRBD1. The CDR3 runs 15 residues. Germline V gene data show CDR1 as MNHEY and CDR2 as SMNVEV (reference sequence). J gave up 5 bases and V 6 bases, and 9 bases lay outside the gene matches. This CDR3 reads CASSTDRGGDNEQFF. CDR3 sequence (DNA): TGTGCCAGCAGCACAGACAGGGGTGGGGACAATGAGCAGTTCTTC.

The chain joins TRBV4-2 to TRBJ1-2, with 7 nucleotides matching TRBD1. The length of the CDR3 is 14 residues. The germline CDR1 and CDR2 sequences are LGHNA and YNFKEQ. Germline trimming cut 0 bases from V and 7 bases from J; bases unmatched to any gene: 5. CDR3 DNA sequence: TGTGCCAGCAGCCAAGAAGACAGGGACGGTGGCTACACCTTC. Translated: CASSQEDRDGGYTF.

This clone was observed once. V usage is TRBV27 and J usage is TRBJ2-7; 13 bases match TRBD2. Germline loops: CDR1 MNHEY, CDR2 SMNVEV (reference sequence). The CDR3 has 15 residues. Germline trimming cut 6 bases from V and 6 bases from J; bases unmatched to any gene: 8. The CDR3 bases are TGTGCCAGCAGGCCCGGGACTAGCGGGATTCGCGAGCAGTACTTC. This gives the protein CASRPGTSGIREQYF.

This chain uses TRBV11-2 with TRBJ1-3; no clear D gene. Germline assignment: CDR1 SGHAT and CDR2 FQNNGV. The CDR3 is 13 amino acids. The V end lost 5 bases, the J end lost 4 bases, and 9 bases lay between the germline ends. This chain's CDR3 is CASSLTRGNTIYF. DNA for the CDR3: TGTGCCAGCAGCCTGACGCGGGGAAACACCATATATTTT.

The chain links TRBV5-1 to TRBJ2-1; possibly TRBD2 for D (6 bases). V lost 4 bases and J 10 bases, leaving 18 bases between the germline ends. Per germline, CDR1 SGHRS and CDR2 YFSETQ. The length of the CDR3 is 14 residues. CDR3 in DNA: TGCGCCAGCAGCCCCCGGGGAGGTTATGGGGAGCAGTTCTTC. Protein product: CASSPRGGYGEQFF.

The genes are TRBV6-2 or TRBV6-3 and TRBJ1-1, with unresolved D. Trimming removed 2 bases at V and 4 bases at J, with 14 bases between. The CDR3 spans 15 residues. CDR1 is MNHEY, CDR2 SVGEGT, per germline. The CDR3 region is CASSYGLRVGTEAFF. For the CDR3, the DNA is TGTGCCAGCAGTTACGGTTTGAGGGTTGGCACTGAAGCTTTCTTT.

The chain's CDR3 is CASSQLTDRAGGYTF. The CDR3 nucleotides are TGTGCCAGCAGCCAATTAACGGACAGGGCGGGTGGCTACACCTTC. The chain combines TRBV3-1 (or the pseudogene TRBV3-2) with TRBJ1-2; 8 bases line up with TRBD1. This CDR3 is 15 amino acids long. Losses at the gene ends were 2 bases for V and 7 bases for J; bases not matched to a gene: 9. CDR1 is LGHDT and CDR2 is YNNKEL in the germline V gene (reference sequence).

DNA of the CDR3: TGTGCCAGCAGTATCCTACAGGGGAGGACAGATACGCAGTATTTT. This encodes CASSILQGRTDTQYF. The chain couples TRBV6-5 to TRBJ2-3; maybe TRBD1 (7 bases). The V and J ends lost 5 bases and 3 bases respectively, with 15 bases between them. The CDR3 is 15 amino acids. CDR1 is MNHEY and CDR2 is SVGAGI in the germline V gene.

The chain employs TRBV21-1 and TRBJ1-1; TRBD1 is the table's D call and was not checked against the DNA. TRBV21-1 is labeled a pseudogene. This CDR3 is 15 amino acids long. Written as DNA, the CDR3 is TGTGCCAGCAGCAGAAACGGGACAGGGCGAACTGAAGCTTTCTTT. As protein: CASSRNGTGRTEAFF.

This clone was recorded a few times. Other DNA sequences within the sample encode an identical CDR3. This sequence joins TRBV2 and TRBJ2-7; TRBD1 matches at 9 bases. The germline gives CDR1 SNHLY, CDR2 FYNNEI. J was trimmed by 1 base and V by 6 bases; bases with no gene match: 4. The CDR3 covers 14 residues. The CDR3 reads CASSRDRASYEQYF. In DNA form, the CDR3 reads TGTGCCAGCAGCCGGGACAGGGCATCCTACGAGCAGTACTTC.

J is TRBJ2-7 and V is TRBV6-2 or TRBV6-3, with 7 bases aligning to TRBD2. The CDR3 is 16 residues long. In germline, CDR1 is MNHEY, CDR2 SVGEGT. V lost 2 bases and J lost 2; bases outside the gene matches: 9. The CDR3 nucleotides are TGTGCCAGCAGTTACCCGATAACGGGACTAACCTACGAGCAGTACTTC. Its protein product is CASSYPITGLTYEQYF.

The chain has TRBV28 and TRBJ2-7, with 9 bases that match TRBD1. Germline V gene data show CDR1 as MDHEN and CDR2 as SYDVKM. The CDR3 spans 15 residues. Trimming took 5 bases from V and 6 from J; bases not matched to a gene: 11. The DNA of the CDR3 is TGTGCCAGCAGTATCACAACCGGGACAGGGATCGAGCAGTACTTC. This gives the protein CASSITTGTGIEQYF.

This clone came up a few times. The chain employs TRBV5-1 and TRBJ2-7, with 10 nucleotides matching TRBD2. Germline V gene lookup returns CDR1 SGHRS and CDR2 YFSETQ. The CDR3 has 15 amino acids. Losses at the gene ends were 2 bases for V and 6 bases for J; bases not matched to a gene: 8. Here the CDR3 reads CASSLISGRASEQYF. The CDR3 DNA is TGCGCCAGCAGCTTAATAAGCGGGAGGGCCAGCGAGCAGTACTTC. The full variable domain, completed using reference TRBV5-1 and TRBJ2-7, is KAGVTQTPRYLIKTRGQQVTLSCSPISGHRSVSWYQQTPGQGLQFLFEYFSETQRNKGNFPGRFSGRQFSNSRSEMNVSTLELGDSALYLCASSLISGRASEQYFGPGTRLTVT.